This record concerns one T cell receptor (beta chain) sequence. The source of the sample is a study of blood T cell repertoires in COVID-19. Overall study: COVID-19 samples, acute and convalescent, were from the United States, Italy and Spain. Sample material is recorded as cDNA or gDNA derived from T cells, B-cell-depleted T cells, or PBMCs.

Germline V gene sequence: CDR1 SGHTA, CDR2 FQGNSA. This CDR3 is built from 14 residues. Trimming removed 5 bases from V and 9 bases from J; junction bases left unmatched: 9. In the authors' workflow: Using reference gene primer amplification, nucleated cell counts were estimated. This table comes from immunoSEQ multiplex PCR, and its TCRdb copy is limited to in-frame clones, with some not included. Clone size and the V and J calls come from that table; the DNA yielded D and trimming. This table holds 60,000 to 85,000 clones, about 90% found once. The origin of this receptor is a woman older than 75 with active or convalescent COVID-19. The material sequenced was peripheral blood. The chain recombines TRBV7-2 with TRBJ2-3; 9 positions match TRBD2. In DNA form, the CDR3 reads TGTGCCAGCAGCAGTAGCGGGGGCACGGGAACGCAGTATTTT. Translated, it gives CASSSSGGTGTQYF.